The 29 T cell receptor beta chains below were found in one sample sequenced in a study of blood T cell repertoires in COVID-19. The method was immunoSEQ multiplex PCR; TCRdb's version includes in-frame clones alone and lacks a portion of them. The table shows 130,000 or so clones, with approximately 80% occurring only once. The specimen was peripheral blood. These receptors all stem from a woman aged 55-69 years with acute or convalescent COVID-19.

The V call is TRBV30, the J call TRBJ1-1, with TRBD1 matching 7 bases. The germline gives CDR1 GTSNPN, CDR2 SVGIG (reference sequence). The CDR3 length is 13 residues. J gave up 10 bases and V 3 bases, and 11 bases lay outside the gene matches. The CDR3 is CAWRAQGVQGAFF. The CDR3 nucleotides read TGTGCCTGGAGGGCCCAGGGGGTCCAGGGAGCTTTCTTT.

This clone occurred once. The rearrangement links TRBV6-6 to TRBJ2-3; TRBD2 aligns across 13 bases. From germline, CDR1 is MNHNY and CDR2 SVGAGI (reference sequence). The CDR3 has 15 residues. The V segment lost 8 bases and the J segment 5 bases; nucleotides outside the gene matches: 7. For the CDR3, the DNA is TGTGCCAGCGGCCGGACTAGCGGGGGAATAGATACGCAGTATTTT. It translates to CASGRTSGGIDTQYF.

The chain has TRBV24-1 and TRBJ2-3; 8 nucleotides match TRBD1. Germline V lookup: CDR1 KGHDR, CDR2 SFDVKD. The CDR3 sequence is 16 residues long. Trimming took 4 bases from V and 2 from J; bases not matched to a gene: 7. The CDR3 protein is CATSDLGTGLTDTQYF. DNA of the CDR3: TGTGCCACCAGTGACCTCGGGACAGGCCTCACAGATACGCAGTATTTT.

The chain carries TRBV7-8 and TRBJ1-2; D remains unclear. The germline V gene encodes CDR1 SGHVS and CDR2 FQNEAQ. The CDR3 contains 15 residues. Trimming cost V 0 bases and J 7 bases, with 15 bases left between them. The DNA for the CDR3 is TGTGCCAGCAGCTTAGCTTTGCGGGATCCGGGTGGCTACACCTTC. Translated, it gives CASSLALRDPGGYTF.

V is TRBV6-5 and J is TRBJ2-3; no reliable D call. This CDR3 contains 15 residues. Trimming shortened V by 2 bases and J by 3 bases, and 12 bases separated the two germline ends. Germline V lookup: CDR1 MNHEY, CDR2 SVGAGI. The CDR3 spells CASSYTSVLTDTQYF. In nucleotides, the CDR3 is TGTGCCAGCAGTTACACGTCGGTCCTTACAGATACGCAGTATTTT.

The chain links TRBV13 to TRBJ1-1; no clear D gene. Germline V gives CDR1 PRHDT, CDR2 FYEKMQ (reference sequence). The germline V and J ends were trimmed by 3 bases and 0 bases, with 8 bases remaining between them. The CDR3 contains 14 residues. The CDR3: CASSLRILNTEAFF. Here the CDR3 DNA reads TGTGCCAGCAGCTTGAGAATTTTGAACACTGAAGCTTTCTTT.

The genes are TRBV5-6 and TRBJ2-3; tentatively, D is TRBD2 (5 bases). This CDR3 has 13 residues. Germline V gives CDR1 SGHDT, CDR2 YYEEEE. V was cut by 4 bases and J by 2 bases, with 8 bases left in between. For the CDR3, the DNA is TGTGCCAGCAGCCCCGGGGTCACAGATACGCAGTATTTT. It is translated as CASSPGVTDTQYF.

This clone was seen a handful of times. The chain has TRBV29-1 and TRBJ2-5; 7 nucleotides agree with TRBD1. This CDR3 has 13 residues. The V gene's germline CDR1 is SQVTM and CDR2 ANQGSEA. The V and J ends lost 5 bases and 3 bases, in that order; junction bases with no gene match: 6. The CDR3 here is CSVTGQVEETQYF. In nucleotides, the CDR3 is TGCAGCGTTACCGGACAGGTTGAAGAGACCCAGTACTTC.

The chain joins TRBV2 to TRBJ2-2; perhaps TRBD2 as D (6 bases). This CDR3 spans 12 amino acids. CDR1 and CDR2 from the germline V gene are SNHLY and FYNNEI. V was cut by 5 bases and J by 7 bases, with 8 bases left in between. The CDR3 sequence: CASSFSGGELFF. In DNA form, the CDR3 reads TGTGCCAGCAGTTTTAGCGGCGGGGAGCTGTTTTTT.

This sequence joins TRBV30 and TRBJ1-6; 11 bases line up with TRBD1. V dropped 3 bases and J dropped 8; count of bases not matched to a gene: 3. The germline gives CDR1 GTSNPN, CDR2 SVGIG (reference sequence). The CDR3 sequence is 14 residues long. The CDR3 here is CAWRGQGVDSPLHF. The CDR3 nucleotides read TGTGCCTGGAGGGGACAGGGGGTTGATTCACCCCTCCACTTT.

The CDR3 sequence is CASSESGVYGGPLHF. DNA of the CDR3: TGTGCCAGCAGTGAATCGGGCGTCTACGGGGGACCCCTCCACTTT. This rearrangement joins TRBV25-1 to TRBJ1-6; tentative D call: TRBD1 (5 bases). The ends were cut back, 1 base at V and 12 bases at J, with 16 bases in the middle. The CDR3 sequence is 15 residues long. Germline CDR1 MGHDK, CDR2 SYGVNS.

The V gene is TRBV12-3 or TRBV12-4, the J gene TRBJ1-1; maybe TRBD1 (5 bases). This CDR3 comprises 13 residues. V was trimmed by 6 bases and J by 2 bases, leaving 10 bases between them. CDR3 protein: CASRRRENTEAFF. CDR3 coding DNA: TGTGCCAGCAGACGCAGGGAAAACACTGAAGCTTTCTTT.

This clone was recorded once. The V gene is TRBV5-4, the J gene TRBJ2-1; perhaps TRBD1 as D (6 bases). The CDR3 is 14 amino acids. Germline CDR1 and CDR2: SGHNT and YYREEE (reference sequence). The V gene lost 5 bases and the J gene lost 5 bases, with 14 bases spanning the gap. The CDR3 sequence: CASRNPRGNNEQFF. The CDR3 region has the DNA TGTGCCAGCAGGAACCCCAGGGGAAACAATGAGCAGTTCTTC.

The rearrangement uses TRBV14 and TRBJ2-6; D gene unclear. From germline, CDR1 is SGHDN and CDR2 FVKESK. The V and J ends lost 3 bases and 3 bases respectively, with 12 bases between them. The CDR3 is 16 residues long. Here the CDR3 DNA reads TGTGCCAGCAGCCACCCCTATGAGTATGGGGCCAACGTCCTGACTTTC. Protein: CASSHPYEYGANVLTF.

CDR3 sequence (DNA): TGCGCCAGCAGCTTGACGGGGTACAATGAGCAGTTCTTC. Protein: CASSLTGYNEQFF. The rearrangement links TRBV5-1 to TRBJ2-1; the D gene is possibly TRBD2 (5 bases). Trimming removed 1 base from V and 4 bases from J, with 6 bases in between. The V gene's germline CDR1 is SGHRS and CDR2 YFSETQ. The CDR3 totals 13 residues.

This chain joins TRBV5-1 and TRBJ2-7; 12 nucleotides align to TRBD1. Germline V gives CDR1 SGHRS, CDR2 YFSETQ. This CDR3 is 16 amino acids long. Losses at the gene ends were 0 bases for V and 7 bases for J; bases not matched to a gene: 8. Written as DNA, the CDR3 is TGCGCCAGCAGCTTGGTGCAGGGACAGGGGGCGCGAGAGCAGTACTTC. This sequence encodes CASSLVQGQGAREQYF.

The CDR3 loop reads CSVLGTDSDGYTF. Here the CDR3 DNA reads TGCAGCGTTTTAGGGACAGACTCTGATGGCTACACCTTC. The genes are TRBV29-1 and TRBJ1-2; TRBD1 agrees at 7 bases. CDR1 SQVTM and CDR2 ANQGSEA come from the germline V gene. J gave up 6 bases and V 5 bases, and 9 bases lay outside the gene matches. The CDR3 is 13 residues long. Full variable domain (rest looked up from reference TRBV29-1 and TRBJ1-2): SAVISQKPSRDICQRGTSLTIQCQVDSQVTMMFWYRQQPGQSLTLIATANQGSEATYESGFVIDKFPISRPNLTFSTLTVSNMSPEDSSIYLCSVLGTDSDGYTFGSGTRLTVV.

V usage is TRBV12-3 or TRBV12-4 and J usage is TRBJ1-3; D is possibly TRBD1 (5 bases). The V and J ends lost 11 bases and 2 bases respectively, with 10 bases between them. This CDR3 contains 12 residues. CDR3 sequence reads: CASGGAGNTIYF. The CDR3 nucleotides are TGTGCCTCGGGGGGGGCTGGAAACACCATATATTTT.

The chain links TRBV6-6 to TRBJ1-5; 7 bases fit TRBD1. The CDR3 is 15 residues long. CDR1 and CDR2 (germline): MNHNY, SVGAGI (reference sequence). Germline trimming cut 6 bases from V and 5 bases from J; bases unmatched to any gene: 10. This CDR3 reads CASRPRQGPYQPQHF. CDR3 nucleotide sequence: TGTGCCAGCAGACCAAGACAGGGCCCTTATCAGCCCCAGCATTTT.

This clone was counted a few times. The rearrangement links TRBV30 to TRBJ2-3, with D unresolved. V lost 7 bases and J 1 base, leaving 6 bases between the germline ends. The CDR3 contains 11 residues. Germline V gene sequence: CDR1 GTSNPN, CDR2 SVGIG (reference sequence). The CDR3, as DNA: TGTGCCTCCCGGGGCACAGATACGCAGTATTTT. Its protein product is CASRGTDTQYF.

This clone was found a few times. V gene TRBV5-1 combines with J gene TRBJ1-4; 10 nucleotides align to TRBD1. This CDR3 has 15 residues. The V gene's germline CDR1 is SGHRS and CDR2 YFSETQ. Trimming took 4 bases from V and 6 from J; bases not matched to a gene: 6. The CDR3 nucleotides are TGCGCCAGCAGCCCGGGACAGGGGAGGGATGAAAAACTGTTTTTT. It translates to CASSPGQGRDEKLFF. The variable domain in full, with the rest retrieved from reference TRBV5-1 and TRBJ1-4, is KAGVTQTPRYLIKTRGQQVTLSCSPISGHRSVSWYQQTPGQGLQFLFEYFSETQRNKGNFPGRFSGRQFSNSRSEMNVSTLELGDSALYLCASSPGQGRDEKLFFGSGTQLSVL.

The V gene is TRBV29-1, the J gene TRBJ1-1; no clear D gene. Trimming shortened V by 6 bases and J by 4 bases, and 15 bases separated the two germline ends. Germline V gives CDR1 SQVTM, CDR2 ANQGSEA. This CDR3 has 13 amino acids. CDR3 sequence: CSVTKREGTEAFF. The CDR3 DNA reads as TGCAGCGTGACAAAACGAGAAGGCACTGAAGCTTTCTTT.

This chain connects TRBV20-1 to TRBJ2-2, with a weak D call TRBD2 (6 bases). V lost 6 bases to trimming and J lost 0 bases, with 17 bases between them. Germline CDR1 DFQATT, CDR2 SNEGSKA (reference sequence). The CDR3 has 16 amino acids. CDR3 loop: CSASRGRGANTGELFF. The CDR3 DNA is TGCAGTGCCAGTAGGGGCCGCGGGGCGAACACCGGGGAGCTGTTTTTT.

The CDR3 coding sequence is TGTGCCAGCAGTAAGGCAGGAAGTAGTGGCTACACCTTC. It codes for CASSKAGSSGYTF. This rearrangement joins TRBV7-6 to TRBJ1-2; D ambiguous. This CDR3 region has 13 residues. Germline CDR1 is SGHVS and CDR2 is FNYEAQ. V was cut by 6 bases and J by 7 bases, with 15 bases left in between.

V is TRBV19 and J is TRBJ1-6; D is undetermined. This CDR3 has 17 amino acids. V lost 3 bases, J lost 9 bases, and 21 bases lay in between. Germline loops: CDR1 LNHDA, CDR2 SQIVND (reference sequence). The CDR3 DNA is TGTGCCAGTAGTATGTCTTCCGTCCAGCGGCCTATTTCACCCCTCCACTTT. The encoded protein is CASSMSSVQRPISPLHF.

The chain joins TRBV19 to TRBJ1-5, with D tentatively TRBD1 (5 bases). The germline gives CDR1 LNHDA, CDR2 SQIVND (reference sequence). The V and J ends lost 5 bases and 1 base respectively, with 15 bases between them. This CDR3 is built from 16 residues. CDR3 nucleotides: TGTGCCAGTAGTGGGAGGGAAGGGGTAAGCAATCAGCCCCAGCATTTT. Amino acids: CASSGREGVSNQPQHF.

The gene calls are TRBV18 and TRBJ2-3, with D perhaps TRBD2 (6 bases). The ends were cut back, 0 bases at V and 1 base at J, with 11 bases in the middle. This CDR3 contains 16 residues. Per germline, CDR1 KGHSH and CDR2 LQKENI. Written as DNA, the CDR3 is TGTGCCAGCTCACCACCTGGGAGGCCGGGCACAGATACGCAGTATTTT. It specifies CASSPPGRPGTDTQYF. Combining the CDR3 with reference TRBV18 and TRBJ2-3 gives the whole variable domain NAGVMQNPRHLVRRRGQEARLRCSPMKGHSHVYWYRQLPEEGLKFMVYLQKENIIDESGMPKERFSAEFPKEGPSILRIQQVVRGDSAAYFCASSPPGRPGTDTQYFGPGTRLTVL.

This chain joins TRBV30 and TRBJ1-6; tentatively, D is TRBD1 (5 bases). The germline V gene encodes CDR1 GTSNPN and CDR2 SVGIG (reference sequence). The CDR3 extends over 14 amino acids. The V end lost 4 bases, the J end lost 4 bases, and 11 bases lay between the germline ends. The CDR3 loop reads CAWKPGLYNSPLHF. The CDR3 coding sequence is TGTGCCTGGAAGCCGGGACTTTATAATTCACCCCTCCACTTT.

V usage is TRBV6-2 or TRBV6-3 and J usage is TRBJ1-6; the match to TRBD1 covers 7 bases. Germline trimming cut 2 bases from V and 7 bases from J; bases unmatched to any gene: 2. Looked up from germline, CDR1 is MNHEY and CDR2 is SVGEGT. The CDR3 is 14 amino acids. This CDR3 is CASSYLTGNSPLHF. The CDR3 nucleotides are TGTGCCAGCAGTTACCTGACAGGGAATTCACCCCTCCACTTT.